Below, 18 T cell receptor beta chains from the same sample are listed, as sequenced in a study of T cells in Graves' hyperthyroidism and ophthalmopathy. Amplification targeted TCR beta CDR3 regions from RNA transcripts. When the TCR CDR3 underwent first-round RT-PCR, the HTBI primer set was used. One entry per CDR3 protein results from TCRdb running MiXCR on the multiplex PCR reads. The sample consists of more than 50,000 distinct CDR3 sequences, approximately 53% of them appearing once. The specimen was blood. Every receptor here comes from an older woman with Graves' ophthalmopathy.

There are a few counts of this clonotype. The chain is built from TRBV20-1 and TRBJ2-1, with D unresolved. Germline V gene lookup returns CDR1 DFQATT and CDR2 SNEGSKA (reference sequence). CDR3 length: 13 residues. The V end lost 3 bases, the J end lost 5 bases, and 11 bases lay between the germline ends. CDR3 coding DNA: TGCAGTGCTAGTAGGACCGTCAACAATGAGCAGTTCTTC. Encoded protein: CSASRTVNNEQFF.

A single count supports this clonotype. The chain joins TRBV29-1 to TRBJ1-1; TRBD1 matches at 10 bases. CDR1 and CDR2 from the germline V gene are SQVTM and ANQGSEA. The CDR3 is 13 residues long. J lost 5 bases, V lost 4 bases, and 4 bases had no gene match. For the CDR3, the DNA is TGCAGCGTTGGGGACAGGGGAGGGACTGAAGCTTTCTTT. Encoded protein: CSVGDRGGTEAFF. Combining the CDR3 with reference TRBV29-1 and TRBJ1-1 gives the whole variable domain SAVISQKPSRDICQRGTSLTIQCQVDSQVTMMFWYRQQPGQSLTLIATANQGSEATYESGFVIDKFPISRPNLTFSTLTVSNMSPEDSSIYLCSVGDRGGTEAFFGQGTRLTVV.

The chain recombines TRBV20-1 with TRBJ1-2, with 12 bases aligning to TRBD1. Germline trimming cut 3 bases from V and 3 bases from J; bases unmatched to any gene: 14. Germline CDR1 and CDR2: DFQATT and SNEGSKA (reference sequence). CDR3 length: 18 residues. The DNA of the CDR3 is TGCAGTGCTAGTTCCGGGACAGGGGGCGCTTCCTTGGACTATGGCTACACCTTC. This translates into CSASSGTGGASLDYGYTF.

The J gene is TRBJ2-2, the V gene TRBV24-1; D ambiguous. The CDR3 has 14 amino acids. Germline values: CDR1 KGHDR, CDR2 SFDVKD. Trimming took off 5 bases at V and 9 bases at J, with 15 bases between the two ends. CDR3 in amino acids: CATSVLSETRELFF. CDR3 nucleotide sequence: TGTGCCACCAGTGTCCTGAGCGAGACCCGGGAGCTGTTTTTT.

The J gene is TRBJ1-2, the V gene TRBV12-3 or TRBV12-4; D remains unclear. Deletions cut 0 bases from V and 3 bases from J, with 5 bases between. This CDR3 comprises 13 residues. The CDR3 sequence: CASSLAQDYGYTF. The DNA of the CDR3 is TGTGCCAGCAGTTTAGCCCAAGACTATGGCTACACCTTC.

This chain joins TRBV6-6 and TRBJ1-2; TRBD1 might be the D (6 bases). Trimming removed 7 bases at V and 7 bases at J, with 13 bases between. Germline V gene lookup returns CDR1 MNHNY and CDR2 SVGAGI (reference sequence). The CDR3 has 12 amino acids. Written as DNA, the CDR3 is TGTGCCAGCACCGGGGGACAACGTGGCTACACCTTC. Translation: CASTGGQRGYTF.

This rearrangement joins TRBV5-1 to TRBJ1-5, with D possibly TRBD1 on 5 matching bases. In germline, CDR1 is SGHRS, CDR2 YFSETQ. The CDR3 runs 15 residues. Trimming took off 0 bases at V and 4 bases at J, with 11 bases between the two ends. The DNA for the CDR3 is TGCGCCAGCAGCTTGGCCGGGGCCTCTAATCAGCCCCAGCATTTT. It specifies CASSLAGASNQPQHF.

The chain links TRBV15 to TRBJ1-5; 7 nucleotides align to TRBD1. This CDR3 spans 16 amino acids. Trimming removed 3 bases from V and 0 bases from J; junction bases left unmatched: 5. Germline loops: CDR1 LNHNV, CDR2 YYDKDF (reference sequence). The CDR3 DNA sequence: TGTGCCACCAGCAGCTCCGGGACAGATAGCAATCAGCCCCAGCATTTT. It codes for CATSSSGTDSNQPQHF.

The rearrangement uses TRBV15 and TRBJ1-6; a weak D match, TRBD1 (5 bases). Trimming shortened V by 5 bases and J by 7 bases, and 12 bases separated the two germline ends. CDR3 length: 14 amino acids. Germline values: CDR1 LNHNV, CDR2 YYDKDF (reference sequence). CDR3: CATSPSGPNSPLHF. CDR3 sequence (DNA): TGTGCCACCAGCCCATCAGGGCCGAATTCACCCCTCCACTTT. Full variable domain (rest looked up from reference TRBV15 and TRBJ1-6): DAMVIQNPRYQVTQFGKPVTLSCSQTLNHNVMYWYQQKSSQAPKLLFHYYDKDFNNEADTPDNFQSRRPNTSFCFLDIRSPGLGDTAMYLCATSPSGPNSPLHFGNGTRLTVT.

Judged by abundance, this clonotype is medium-sized. CDR3 region: CATSRTEGSPLHF. DNA of the CDR3: TGTGCCACCAGCCGGACCGAGGGTTCACCCCTCCACTTT. The chain recombines TRBV24-1 with TRBJ1-6; D is ambiguous. The germline V gene has CDR1 KGHDR and CDR2 SFDVKD. This CDR3 has 13 residues. V was shortened by 7 bases and J by 9 bases, with 12 bases between the two germline ends.

This clonotype was found many times. The V and J genes are TRBV3-1 and TRBJ1-4; 9 nucleotides agree with TRBD1. The germline CDR1 and CDR2 sequences are LGHDT and YNNKEL (reference sequence). The CDR3 contains 16 residues. Trimming took 2 bases from V and 5 from J; bases not matched to a gene: 6. The CDR3 loop reads CASSQRTGTGNEKLFF. CDR3 sequence (DNA): TGTGCCAGCAGCCAACGGACCGGGACAGGGAATGAAAAACTGTTTTTT.

The table lists this clonotype with many counts. The chain is built from TRBV6-1 and TRBJ1-2; a weak D match, TRBD1 (5 bases). V lost 4 bases and J 6 bases, leaving 15 bases between the germline ends. The CDR3 runs 14 residues. The V gene's germline CDR1 is MNHNS and CDR2 SASEGT. DNA of the CDR3: TGTGCCAGCAGTGTTGTGAGGGGTCGGGATGGCTACACCTTC. Translated: CASSVVRGRDGYTF.

Points on this clonotype: At one boundary the junction diverges from the germline segment, which might be a read error. This chain links TRBV5-1 with TRBJ2-7; the D gene is possibly TRBD1 (7 bases). From germline, CDR1 is SGHRS and CDR2 YFSETQ. The CDR3 is 16 residues long. The CDR3 reads CGSSLAAGTERYVQYF. CDR3 sequence (DNA): TGCGGCAGCAGCTTGGCCGCGGGGACAGAAAGGTACGTGCAGTACTTC.

The gene calls are TRBV2 and TRBJ2-3, with 8 nucleotides matching TRBD1. V lost 6 bases, J lost 6 bases, and 8 bases stayed unmatched. Germline CDR1 reads SNHLY; CDR2 reads FYNNEI. CDR3 length: 14 amino acids. For the CDR3, the DNA is TGTGCCAGCAGCGGCAGGGGGCGGTGGGATACGCAGTATTTT. Its protein product is CASSGRGRWDTQYF.

In this sample, this clonotype turned up many times. The chain is built from TRBV20-1 and TRBJ2-1, with 9 bases lining up with TRBD2. The CDR3 runs to 15 residues. CDR1 and CDR2 from the germline V gene are DFQATT and SNEGSKA (reference sequence). Losses at the gene ends were 0 bases for V and 5 bases for J; bases not matched to a gene: 5. Here the CDR3 reads CSAREGTSSNNEQFF. In DNA, the CDR3 is TGCAGTGCTAGAGAAGGGACTAGCAGCAACAATGAGCAGTTCTTC.

This chain joins TRBV19 and TRBJ2-5, with D perhaps matching TRBD1 (6 bases). This CDR3 has 16 residues. Between the trimmed V and J ends, which lost 0 bases and 9 bases, there was a span of 20 bases. Germline-derived CDR1 and CDR2 are LNHDA and SQIVND (reference sequence). The DNA of the CDR3 is TGTGCCAGTAGTATAGATCCAGGGGAATCTGATCAGCCCCAGTACTTC. As protein: CASSIDPGESDQPQYF.

The rearrangement links TRBV7-9 to TRBJ2-1; 14 nucleotides agree with TRBD2. The CDR3 is made up of 18 amino acids. The V gene end was trimmed by 6 bases and the J gene end by 0 bases; junction bases not matched to a gene: 7. Germline loops: CDR1 SEHNR, CDR2 FQNEAQ (reference sequence). CDR3 in amino acids: CASSSRTSGGISYNEQFF. The DNA of the CDR3 is TGTGCCAGCAGTTCAAGGACTAGCGGGGGGATCTCCTACAATGAGCAGTTCTTC.

On this clonotype: Compared with germline, one end of the junction differs, possibly owing to a read error. The chain carries TRBV9 and TRBJ2-4, with a possible D match to TRBD2 (5 bases). The CDR3 sequence is 15 residues long. The germline gives CDR1 SGDLS, CDR2 YYNGEE. CDR3 region: CATSTTGMSKNIQYF. The CDR3 DNA follows: TGTGCCACCAGCACCACGGGGATGTCCAAAAACATTCAGTACTTC.